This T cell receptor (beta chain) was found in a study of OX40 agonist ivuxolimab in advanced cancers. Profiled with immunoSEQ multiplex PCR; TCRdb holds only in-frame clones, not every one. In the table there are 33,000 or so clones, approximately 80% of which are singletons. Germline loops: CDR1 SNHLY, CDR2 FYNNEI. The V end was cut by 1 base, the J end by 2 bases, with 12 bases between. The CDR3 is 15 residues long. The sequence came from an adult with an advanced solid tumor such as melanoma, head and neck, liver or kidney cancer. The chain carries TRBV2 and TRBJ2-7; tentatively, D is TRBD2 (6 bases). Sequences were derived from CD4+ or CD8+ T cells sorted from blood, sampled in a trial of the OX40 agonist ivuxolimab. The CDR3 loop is CASSEGPSVTYEQYF. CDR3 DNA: TGTGCCAGCAGTGAAGGGCCTAGCGTAACCTACGAGCAGTACTTC.